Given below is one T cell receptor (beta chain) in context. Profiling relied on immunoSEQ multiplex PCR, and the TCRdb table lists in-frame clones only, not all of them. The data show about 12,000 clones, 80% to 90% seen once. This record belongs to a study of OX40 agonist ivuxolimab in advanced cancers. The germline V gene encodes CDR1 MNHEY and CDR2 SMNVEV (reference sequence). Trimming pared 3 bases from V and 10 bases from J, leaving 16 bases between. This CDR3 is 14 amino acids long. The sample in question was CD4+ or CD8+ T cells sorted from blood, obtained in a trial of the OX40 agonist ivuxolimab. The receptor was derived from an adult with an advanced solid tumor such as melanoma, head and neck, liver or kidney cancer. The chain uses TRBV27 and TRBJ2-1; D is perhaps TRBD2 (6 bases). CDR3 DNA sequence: TGTGCCAGCAGTTTCACGGGCGGAGCGGGCGAGCAGTTCTTC. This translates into CASSFTGGAGEQFF.